This entry features one TCR beta chain sequence. Its antigen remains unidentified. The data belong to a study of T cell responses to AZD1222 COVID-19 vaccine. Study-wide results and caveats: The sample set comprised mostly white British donors with more females, and clonal diversity was possibly underestimated. Only 5 or 6 people who got AZD1222 tested seropositive at baseline. The repertoires were collected only after the peak T cell response.

Trimming shortened V by 0 bases and J by 7 bases, and 15 bases separated the two germline ends. The CDR3 contains 16 residues. CDR1 and CDR2 (germline): LGHNA, YSLEER. Profiling relied on immunoSEQ multiplex PCR, and the TCRdb table lists in-frame clones only, not all of them. Among about 180,000 clones listed, 70% to 90% were seen once. The analysis combined second doses at about 4 or about 12 weeks. Sequencing used peripheral blood, obtained 28 days after the second AZD1222 dose. V gene TRBV4-3 combines with J gene TRBJ1-4; tentative D call: TRBD1 (6 bases). The TCR originated in an adult who received the AZD1222 COVID-19 vaccine. The CDR3, as DNA: TGCGCCAGCAGCCAAGATCTAAACAGGGCAGTTGAAAAACTGTTTTTT. It specifies CASSQDLNRAVEKLFF.